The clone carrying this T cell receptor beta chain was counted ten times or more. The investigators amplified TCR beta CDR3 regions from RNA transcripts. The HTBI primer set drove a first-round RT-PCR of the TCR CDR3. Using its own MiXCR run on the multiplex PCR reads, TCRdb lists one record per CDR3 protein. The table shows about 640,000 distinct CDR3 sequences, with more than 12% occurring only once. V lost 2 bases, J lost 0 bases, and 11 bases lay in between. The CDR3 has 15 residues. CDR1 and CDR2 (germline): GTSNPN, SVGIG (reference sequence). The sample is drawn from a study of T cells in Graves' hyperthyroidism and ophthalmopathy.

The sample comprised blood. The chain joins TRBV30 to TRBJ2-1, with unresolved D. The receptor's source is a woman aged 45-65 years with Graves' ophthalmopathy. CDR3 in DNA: TGTGCCTGGAGTAAACCCAAGGGCTCCTACAATGAGCAGTTCTTC. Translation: CAWSKPKGSYNEQFF.